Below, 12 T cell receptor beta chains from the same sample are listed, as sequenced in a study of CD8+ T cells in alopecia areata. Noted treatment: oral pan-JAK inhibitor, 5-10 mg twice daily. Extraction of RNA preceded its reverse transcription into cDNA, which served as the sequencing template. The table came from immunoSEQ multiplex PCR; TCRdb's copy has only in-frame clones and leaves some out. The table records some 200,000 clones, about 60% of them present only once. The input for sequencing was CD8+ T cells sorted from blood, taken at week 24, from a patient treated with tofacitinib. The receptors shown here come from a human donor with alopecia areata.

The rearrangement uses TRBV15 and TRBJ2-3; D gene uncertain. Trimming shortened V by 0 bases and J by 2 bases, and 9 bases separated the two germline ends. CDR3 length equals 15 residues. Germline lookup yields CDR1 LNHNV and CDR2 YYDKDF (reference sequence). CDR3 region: CATSRDLGNTDTQYF. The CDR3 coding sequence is TGTGCCACCAGCAGAGATCTGGGGAACACAGATACGCAGTATTTT.

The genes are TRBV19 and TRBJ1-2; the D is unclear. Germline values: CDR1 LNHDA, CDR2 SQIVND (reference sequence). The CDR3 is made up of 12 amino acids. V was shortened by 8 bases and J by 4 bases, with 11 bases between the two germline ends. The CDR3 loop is CASQTPGYGYTF. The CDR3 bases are TGTGCCAGTCAGACACCGGGCTATGGCTACACCTTC. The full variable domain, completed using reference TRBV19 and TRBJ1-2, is DGGITQSPKYLFRKEGQNVTLSCEQNLNHDAMYWYRQDPGQGLRLIYYSQIVNDFQKGDIAEGYSVSREKKESFPLTVTSAQKNPTAFYLCASQTPGYGYTFGSGTRLTVV.

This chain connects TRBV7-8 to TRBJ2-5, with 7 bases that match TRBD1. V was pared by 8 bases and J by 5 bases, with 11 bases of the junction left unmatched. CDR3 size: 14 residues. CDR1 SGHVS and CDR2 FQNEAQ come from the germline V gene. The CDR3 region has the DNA TGTGCCAGCTCCCTGACAGGGCCGGGGGAGACCCAGTACTTC. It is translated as CASSLTGPGETQYF.

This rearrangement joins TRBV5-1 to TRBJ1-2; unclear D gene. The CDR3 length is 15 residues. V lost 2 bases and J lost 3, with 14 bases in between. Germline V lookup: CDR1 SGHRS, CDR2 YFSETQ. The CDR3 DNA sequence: TGCGCCAGCAGCTTACGGCGCCCGGGAGACTATGGCTACACCTTC. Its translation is CASSLRRPGDYGYTF.

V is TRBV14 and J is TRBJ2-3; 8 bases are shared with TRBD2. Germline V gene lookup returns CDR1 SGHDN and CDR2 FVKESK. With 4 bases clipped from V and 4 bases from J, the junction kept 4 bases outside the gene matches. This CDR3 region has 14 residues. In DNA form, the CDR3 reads TGTGCCAGCAGCCCTGCGGGGGGTCCAGATACGCAGTATTTT. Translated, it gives CASSPAGGPDTQYF.

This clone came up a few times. This CDR3 reads CASRGQRSTEAFF. The CDR3, as DNA: TGTGCCAGTAGAGGGCAGAGGAGCACTGAAGCTTTCTTT. This chain uses TRBV19 with TRBJ1-1; D gene ambiguous. CDR1 and CDR2 (germline): LNHDA, SQIVND (reference sequence). Trimming cost V 6 bases and J 4 bases, with 12 bases left between them. The length of the CDR3 is 13 residues.

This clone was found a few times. CDR3 in DNA: TGTGCCAGCAGCTTGGGCCGTCGAGAAAAACTGTTTTTT. This encodes CASSLGRREKLFF. The rearrangement uses TRBV5-6 and TRBJ1-4; no clear D. Germline V gene lookup returns CDR1 SGHDT and CDR2 YYEEEE. This CDR3 has 13 amino acids. The germline V and J ends were trimmed by 0 bases and 8 bases, with 8 bases remaining between them.

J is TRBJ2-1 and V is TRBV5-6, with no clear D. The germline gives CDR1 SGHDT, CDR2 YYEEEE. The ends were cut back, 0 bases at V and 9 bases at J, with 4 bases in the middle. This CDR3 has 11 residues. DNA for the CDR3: TGTGCCAGCAGCTTGGACCCTGAGCAGTTCTTC. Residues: CASSLDPEQFF.

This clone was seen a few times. The CDR3 protein is CASSRRDYEETQYF. The CDR3 DNA reads TGTGCCAGTAGCAGGAGGGACTACGAAGAGACCCAGTACTTC. The chain has TRBV19 and TRBJ2-5; 7 bases align to TRBD2. V trimming: 6 bases; J trimming: 3 bases; junction bases outside the gene matches: 7. In germline, CDR1 is LNHDA, CDR2 SQIVND (reference sequence). The CDR3 extends over 14 amino acids.

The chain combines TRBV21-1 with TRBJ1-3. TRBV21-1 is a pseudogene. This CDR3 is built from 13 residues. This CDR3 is CASSKESGNTIYF. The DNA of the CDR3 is TGTGCCAGCAGCAAAGAATCTGGAAACACCATATATTTT.

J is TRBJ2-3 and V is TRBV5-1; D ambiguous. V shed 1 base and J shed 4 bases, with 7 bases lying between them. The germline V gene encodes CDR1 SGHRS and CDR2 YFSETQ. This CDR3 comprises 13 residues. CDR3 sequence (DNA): TGCGCCAGCAGCTTGACAGTGGCAGATACGCAGTATTTT. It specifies CASSLTVADTQYF. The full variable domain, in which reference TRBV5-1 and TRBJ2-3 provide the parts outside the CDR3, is KAGVTQTPRYLIKTRGQQVTLSCSPISGHRSVSWYQQTPGQGLQFLFEYFSETQRNKGNFPGRFSGRQFSNSRSEMNVSTLELGDSALYLCASSLTVADTQYFGPGTRLTVL.

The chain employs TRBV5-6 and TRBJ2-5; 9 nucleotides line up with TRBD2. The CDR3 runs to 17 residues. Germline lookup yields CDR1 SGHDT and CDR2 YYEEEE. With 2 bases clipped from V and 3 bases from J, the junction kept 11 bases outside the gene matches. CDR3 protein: CASSFPPGSGGKETQYF. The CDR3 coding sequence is TGTGCCAGCAGCTTCCCTCCCGGGAGCGGGGGGAAAGAGACCCAGTACTTC.